These 32 T cell receptor beta chains share one sample of origin, sequenced in a study of cytomegalovirus exposure and HLA in healthy donors. 60 Vbeta and 13 Jbeta primers were used in PCR. Sequenced by immunoSEQ multiplex PCR; TCRdb stores in-frame clones only, minus some. The table shows 100,000 to 150,000 clones, with approximately 72% occurring only once. The specimen was PBMCs. Receptors originate from a human donor in good health.

This chain links TRBV7-8 with TRBJ2-7; 10 positions match TRBD2. CDR1 is SGHVS, CDR2 FQNEAQ, per germline. With V trimmed by 5 bases and J by 0 bases, 19 bases remained unmatched. This CDR3 contains 20 residues. The CDR3 DNA is TGTGCCAGCAGCCCCTACTTAGTAATGACTAGCGGGTTATCCTCCTACGAGCAGTACTTC. Amino acid sequence: CASSPYLVMTSGLSSYEQYF. The variable domain in full, completed from reference TRBV7-8 and TRBJ2-7, reads GAGVSQSPRYKVAKRGQDVALRCDPISGHVSLFWYQQALGQGPEFLTYFQNEAQLDKSGLPSDRFFAERPEGSVSTLKIQRTQQEDSAVYLCASSPYLVMTSGLSSYEQYFGPGTRLTVT.

This chain joins TRBV4-2 and TRBJ1-2; a possible D gene is TRBD1 (5 bases). V was shortened by 0 bases and J by 5 bases, with 13 bases between the two germline ends. The CDR3 loop spans 15 amino acids. CDR1 and CDR2 (germline): LGHNA, YNFKEQ. This CDR3 is CASSQDRQRPYGYTF. As DNA, the CDR3 is TGTGCCAGCAGCCAAGATCGACAGCGACCATATGGCTACACCTTC.

The J gene is TRBJ2-2, the V gene TRBV19, with 9 positions matching TRBD1. From germline, CDR1 is LNHDA and CDR2 SQIVND (reference sequence). V lost 7 bases, J lost 0 bases, and 6 bases stayed unmatched. CDR3 length: 16 amino acids. DNA of the CDR3: TGTGCCAGTATAGGGACAGGGAGTCCGAACACCGGGGAGCTGTTTTTT. Translated: CASIGTGSPNTGELFF.

This clone was observed a single time. The chain uses TRBV4-1 and TRBJ2-7; 10 bases map to TRBD1. J gave up 4 bases and V 0 bases, and 9 bases lay outside the gene matches. The CDR3 contains 17 residues. CDR1 and CDR2 (germline): MGHRA, YSYEKL. In nucleotides, the CDR3 is TGCGCCAGCAGCCAAGATTGGACAGGGGGACCGGGGTACGAGCAGTACTTC. Amino acids: CASSQDWTGGPGYEQYF.

The chain has TRBV19 and TRBJ1-2; possible D gene TRBD1, 5 bases. V was pared by 7 bases and J by 8 bases, with 17 bases between. This CDR3 is built from 13 residues. CDR1 LNHDA and CDR2 SQIVND come from the germline V gene (reference sequence). Here the CDR3 reads CASNLYGTRGYTF. The CDR3 DNA reads TGTGCCAGTAACCTCTATGGGACTCGGGGCTACACCTTC. Full variable domain (remainder filled in from reference TRBV19 and TRBJ1-2): DGGITQSPKYLFRKEGQNVTLSCEQNLNHDAMYWYRQDPGQGLRLIYYSQIVNDFQKGDIAEGYSVSREKKESFPLTVTSAQKNPTAFYLCASNLYGTRGYTFGSGTRLTVV.

The chain joins TRBV6-5 to TRBJ1-6; weak D call: TRBD1 (6 bases). Trimming left V 6 bases short and J 9 bases short, with 18 bases between. The germline CDR1 and CDR2 sequences are MNHEY and SVGAGI. The CDR3 is made up of 15 amino acids. The CDR3 region is CASRVAGGAGSPLHF. The CDR3 DNA reads TGTGCCAGCAGAGTTGCTGGGGGCGCGGGTTCACCCCTCCACTTT.

As regards this clone: A read error may produce the germline difference seen at one junction end. The chain is built from TRBV9 and TRBJ2-1; 12 nucleotides align to TRBD2. The CDR3 runs 15 residues. Germline V lookup: CDR1 SGDLS, CDR2 YYNGEE. CDR3 nucleotides: TGTGCCAACAGCGTAGCTAGCGGGGGGGCCAATGAGCAGTTCTTC. Protein: CANSVASGGANEQFF.

The chain carries TRBV19 and TRBJ1-2; the D is unclear. Germline V CDR1 and CDR2: LNHDA, SQIVND (reference sequence). CDR3 length equals 17 residues. Deletions cut 0 bases from V and 7 bases from J, with 21 bases between. The CDR3 sequence: CASSIDHRQAGRAGYTF. The CDR3 bases are TGTGCCAGTAGTATAGATCACCGGCAGGCGGGCCGGGCTGGCTACACCTTC.

The V gene is TRBV5-4, the J gene TRBJ2-1; D gene unclear. Germline V gives CDR1 SGHNT, CDR2 YYREEE (reference sequence). CDR3 length: 16 amino acids. Trimming left V 0 bases short and J 0 bases short, with 10 bases between. The CDR3 reads CASSLDFRSSYNEQFF. Here the CDR3 DNA reads TGTGCCAGCAGCTTGGACTTCCGGAGCTCCTACAATGAGCAGTTCTTC.

The CDR3 nucleotides read TGTGCCACAGAAGCTAGGACTGAAGCTTTCTTT. Amino acids: CATEARTEAFF. V is TRBV28 and J is TRBJ1-1; no clear D gene. V was cut by 10 bases and J by 5 bases, with 11 bases left in between. This CDR3 has 11 amino acids. Germline CDR1 is MDHEN and CDR2 is SYDVKM.

V gene TRBV28 combines with J gene TRBJ2-7; perhaps TRBD2 as D (5 bases). Trimming took 10 bases from V and 4 from J, leaving 29 bases between them. The CDR3 loop spans 17 amino acids. Germline V gene data show CDR1 as MDHEN and CDR2 as SYDVKM. In nucleotides, the CDR3 is TGTGCCACCCAGTTTAAGAGGGCCCTGACACTGCTTTACGAGCAGTACTTC. Its translation: CATQFKRALTLLYEQYF.

CDR3: CASSLDRGDTQYF. DNA for the CDR3: TGTGCCAGCAGCTTAGACCGAGGAGATACGCAGTATTTT. The chain links TRBV7-2 to TRBJ2-3; D is unclear. Trimming took 1 base from V and 5 from J, leaving 7 bases between them. Germline V gene data show CDR1 as SGHTA and CDR2 as FQGNSA. The CDR3 runs 13 residues.

The J gene is TRBJ2-7, the V gene TRBV5-6; the match to TRBD1 covers 7 bases. Germline CDR1 is SGHDT and CDR2 is YYEEEE. The CDR3 length is 14 residues. After removal of 5 bases from V and 3 bases from J, the junction contained 8 bases not matched to a gene. In DNA, the CDR3 is TGTGCCAGCAGTTCTGGACAGGCAATCTACGAGCAGTACTTC. Encoded protein: CASSSGQAIYEQYF.

This clone was recorded once. V usage is TRBV5-4 and J usage is TRBJ1-5, with D possibly matching TRBD1 (6 bases). The germline V gene has CDR1 SGHNT and CDR2 YYREEE (reference sequence). The CDR3 totals 15 residues. Trimming took 4 bases from V and 4 from J, leaving 15 bases between them. The CDR3 loop is CASSLDPRGNQPQHF. Written as DNA, the CDR3 is TGTGCCAGCAGCCTTGACCCCAGGGGAAATCAGCCCCAGCATTTT.

This rearrangement joins TRBV4-3 to TRBJ2-3; TRBD2 aligns across 10 bases. J gave up 11 bases and V 8 bases, and 4 bases lay outside the gene matches. This CDR3 is 11 amino acids long. The V gene's germline CDR1 is LGHNA and CDR2 YSLEER. CDR3 nucleotides: TGCGCCAGCTCTAGCGGGAGTCTGCAGTATTTT. As protein: CASSSGSLQYF.

This chain links TRBV5-5 with TRBJ2-7; 8 nucleotides align to TRBD2. V was pared by 4 bases and J by 2 bases, with 11 bases of the junction left unmatched. The length of the CDR3 is 16 residues. Germline assignment: CDR1 SGHKS and CDR2 YYEKEE (reference sequence). The CDR3 sequence: CASSPEWTGGTYEQYF. DNA for the CDR3: TGTGCCAGCAGCCCTGAGTGGACGGGGGGGACCTACGAGCAGTACTTC. Full variable domain (outside the CDR3, taken from reference TRBV5-5 and TRBJ2-7): DAGVTQSPTHLIKTRGQQVTLRCSPISGHKSVSWYQQVLGQGPQFIFQYYEKEERGRGNFPDRFSARQFPNYSSELNVNALLLGDSALYLCASSPEWTGGTYEQYFGPGTRLTVT.

The V and J genes are TRBV6-5 and TRBJ2-1, with TRBD1 matching 9 bases. This CDR3 region has 16 residues. From germline, CDR1 is MNHEY and CDR2 SVGAGI. V was pared by 2 bases and J by 6 bases, with 8 bases of the junction left unmatched. CDR3 bases: TGTGCCAGCAGTTACCTCTCGGGACAGGGTCGCAATGAGCAGTTCTTC. Protein sequence: CASSYLSGQGRNEQFF.

This chain connects TRBV2 to TRBJ2-2; possible D gene TRBD1, 5 bases. Trimming removed 7 bases from V and 0 bases from J, with 12 bases in between. Germline V gene sequence: CDR1 SNHLY, CDR2 FYNNEI. This CDR3 is built from 15 residues. The CDR3 spells CASKSQGANTGELFF. The CDR3 DNA reads as TGTGCCAGCAAATCGCAGGGCGCGAACACCGGGGAGCTGTTTTTT.

The rearrangement joins TRBV5-1 to TRBJ1-2, with D possibly matching TRBD1 (6 bases). The CDR3 totals 15 residues. Germline V gene lookup returns CDR1 SGHRS and CDR2 YFSETQ. The V gene lost 6 bases and the J gene lost 8 bases, with 23 bases spanning the gap. This chain's CDR3 is CASKLRLNRETGYTF. The CDR3 DNA reads TGCGCCAGCAAATTACGCCTTAACAGGGAAACGGGCTACACCTTC.

The chain combines TRBV2 with TRBJ1-1, with a tentative D call TRBD1 (5 bases). Germline CDR1 is SNHLY and CDR2 is FYNNEI. The V end was cut by 6 bases, the J end by 3 bases, with 17 bases between. The CDR3 covers 15 residues. CDR3 in DNA: TGTGCCAGCAGCGGGGGGAGTCGGTTATACACTGAAGCTTTCTTT. Translating it yields CASSGGSRLYTEAFF. The entire variable domain, with the rest obtained from reference TRBV2 and TRBJ1-1, is as follows: EPEVTQTPSHQVTQMGQEVILRCVPISNHLYFYWYRQILGQKVEFLVSFYNNEISEKSEIFDDQFSVERPDGSNFTLKIRSTKLEDSAMYFCASSGGSRLYTEAFFGQGTRLTVV.

The chain is built from TRBV4-2 and TRBJ1-1; unclear D gene. Germline V gene lookup returns CDR1 LGHNA and CDR2 YNFKEQ. The CDR3 totals 14 residues. The V end was cut by 1 base, the J end by 2 bases, with 8 bases between. CDR3 sequence: CASSQGGLNTEAFF. In DNA form, the CDR3 reads TGTGCCAGCAGCCAAGGTGGACTTAACACTGAAGCTTTCTTT.

This chain connects TRBV7-2 to TRBJ2-7; weak D call: TRBD2 (5 bases). This CDR3 spans 13 amino acids. The V end lost 0 bases, the J end lost 4 bases, and 7 bases lay between the germline ends. The germline V gene encodes CDR1 SGHTA and CDR2 FQGNSA. The CDR3 DNA sequence: TGTGCCAGCAGCTTAGCGGGAGCGTACGAGCAGTACTTC. Translating it yields CASSLAGAYEQYF.

The chain is built from TRBV7-9 and TRBJ2-1; the D is unclear. Germline values: CDR1 SEHNR, CDR2 FQNEAQ (reference sequence). CDR3 length: 12 residues. Trimming took off 2 bases at V and 6 bases at J, with 5 bases between the two ends. Here the CDR3 DNA reads TGTGCCAGCAGCTTATACGGCAATGAGCAGTTCTTC. It specifies CASSLYGNEQFF.

The chain combines TRBV5-4 with TRBJ2-3; D might be TRBD1 (6 bases). In germline, CDR1 is SGHNT, CDR2 YYREEE (reference sequence). Trimming took 5 bases from V and 0 from J, leaving 13 bases between them. The CDR3 is 15 residues long. CDR3: CASRRQASSTDTQYF. CDR3 sequence (DNA): TGTGCCAGCAGACGACAGGCCTCTAGCACAGATACGCAGTATTTT.

The chain employs TRBV4-2 and TRBJ2-6; no clear D gene. Germline-derived CDR1 and CDR2 are LGHNA and YNFKEQ. Trimming took off 0 bases at V and 0 bases at J, with 6 bases between the two ends. The CDR3 extends over 16 amino acids. The CDR3 bases are TGTGCCAGCAGCCAAGATATTAGCTCTGGGGCCAACGTCCTGACTTTC. It yields the protein CASSQDISSGANVLTF.

This chain links TRBV29-1 with TRBJ2-5; 9 bases match TRBD2. CDR1 and CDR2 from the germline V gene are SQVTM and ANQGSEA. V was clipped by 4 bases and J by 3 bases; unmatched bases: 6. The CDR3 totals 14 residues. The DNA of the CDR3 is TGCAGCGTTGCCGCCGGGACTAGCAAAGAGACCCAGTACTTC. Protein product: CSVAAGTSKETQYF.

V is TRBV11-2 and J is TRBJ2-7; D uncertain. CDR3 size: 16 residues. Trimming pared 5 bases from V and 2 bases from J, leaving 19 bases between. CDR1 and CDR2 from the germline V gene are SGHAT and FQNNGV. The CDR3 sequence: CASSPIRRQAAYEQYF. Written as DNA, the CDR3 is TGTGCCAGCAGCCCAATCCGCCGCCAGGCTGCCTACGAGCAGTACTTC.

The chain is built from TRBV2 and TRBJ2-3; 11 bases fit TRBD2. Germline CDR1 reads SNHLY; CDR2 reads FYNNEI. V was pared by 6 bases and J by 2 bases, with 4 bases of the junction left unmatched. The CDR3 spans 15 residues. CDR3 residues: CASREGLADTDTQYF. The DNA of the CDR3 is TGTGCCAGCAGGGAGGGACTAGCGGACACAGATACGCAGTATTTT. Together with reference TRBV2 and TRBJ2-3, the CDR3 gives the full variable domain: EPEVTQTPSHQVTQMGQEVILRCVPISNHLYFYWYRQILGQKVEFLVSFYNNEISEKSEIFDDQFSVERPDGSNFTLKIRSTKLEDSAMYFCASREGLADTDTQYFGPGTRLTVL.

V and J are TRBV9 and TRBJ1-2; no clear D. Germline lookup yields CDR1 SGDLS and CDR2 YYNGEE. The CDR3 sequence is 13 residues long. Trimming left V 0 bases short and J 1 base short, with 4 bases between. The chain's CDR3 is CASSVGGNYGYTF. CDR3 DNA: TGTGCCAGCAGCGTAGGCGGTAACTATGGCTACACCTTC.

V is TRBV4-2 and J is TRBJ1-2; 11 bases are shared with TRBD1. Germline V CDR1 and CDR2: LGHNA, YNFKEQ. CDR3 length equals 16 residues. With V trimmed by 4 bases and J by 3 bases, 7 bases remained unmatched. The CDR3 loop is CASSPGQGAHDYGYTF. CDR3 coding DNA: TGTGCCAGCAGCCCCGGACAGGGGGCGCATGACTATGGCTACACCTTC.

The chain links TRBV15 to TRBJ1-1; TRBD1 matches 8 bases. The CDR3 has 15 residues. Per the germline V gene, CDR1 is LNHNV and CDR2 is YYDKDF (reference sequence). The junction had 7 bases not matched to a gene; V was cut back by 1 base and J by 6 bases. The CDR3 loop reads CATSRAFQGAPEAFF. Here the CDR3 DNA reads TGTGCCACCAGCAGAGCTTTCCAGGGGGCGCCTGAAGCTTTCTTT.

This clone was seen a few times. The chain recombines TRBV19 with TRBJ1-2, with 7 nucleotides matching TRBD1. Germline CDR1 and CDR2: LNHDA and SQIVND (reference sequence). With V trimmed by 6 bases and J by 3 bases, 10 bases remained unmatched. The CDR3 runs 15 residues. The CDR3 sequence: CASSQLGDRYYGYTF. In DNA, the CDR3 is TGTGCCAGTAGCCAACTGGGGGACAGATACTATGGCTACACCTTC.